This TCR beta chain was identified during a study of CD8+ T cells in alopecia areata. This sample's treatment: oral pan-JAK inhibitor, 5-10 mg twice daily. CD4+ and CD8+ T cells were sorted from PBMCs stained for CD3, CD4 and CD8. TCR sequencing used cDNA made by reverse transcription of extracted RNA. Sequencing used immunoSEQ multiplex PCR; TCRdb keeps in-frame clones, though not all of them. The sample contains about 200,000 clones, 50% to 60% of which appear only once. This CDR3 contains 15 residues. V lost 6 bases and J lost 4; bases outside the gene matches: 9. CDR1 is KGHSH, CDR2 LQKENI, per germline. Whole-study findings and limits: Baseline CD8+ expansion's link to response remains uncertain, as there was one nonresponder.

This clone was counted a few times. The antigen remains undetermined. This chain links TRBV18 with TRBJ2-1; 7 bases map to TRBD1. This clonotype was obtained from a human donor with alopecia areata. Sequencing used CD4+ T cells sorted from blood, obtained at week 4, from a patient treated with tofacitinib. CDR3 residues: CASSDIGGQYNEQFF. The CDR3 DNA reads TGTGCCAGCTCCGATATAGGGGGCCAGTACAATGAGCAGTTCTTC.